The 15 T cell receptor beta chains given below trace back to one sample, sequenced in a study of cytomegalovirus exposure and HLA in healthy donors. The PCR was carried out with 60 Vbeta primers and 13 Jbeta primers. The data were produced by immunoSEQ multiplex PCR, yet TCRdb's version contains in-frame clones alone and is incomplete. The table lists about 54,000 clones. Specimen: PBMCs. The receptor source for this set is a woman in her 40s in good health and CMV-seronegative.

This chain joins TRBV11-2 and TRBJ2-5, with D unresolved. Per the germline V gene, CDR1 is SGHAT and CDR2 is FQNNGV. Trimming cost V 2 bases and J 0 bases, with 10 bases left between them. The CDR3 spans 15 residues. The CDR3 DNA sequence: TGTGCCAGCAGCTTATCTCCAGGCGACCAAGAGACCCAGTACTTC. This sequence encodes CASSLSPGDQETQYF. The variable domain in full, with the rest retrieved from reference TRBV11-2 and TRBJ2-5, is EAGVAQSPRYKIIEKRQSVAFWCNPISGHATLYWYQQILGQGPKLLIQFQNNGVVDDSQLPKDRFSAERLKGVDSTLKIQPAKLEDSAVYLCASSLSPGDQETQYFGPGTRLLVL.

CDR3 DNA sequence: TGTGCCTGGAGGAAGCGGGGGGCGCTCGCGGGTACCACTAGCACAGATACGCAGTATTTT. Its protein product is CAWRKRGALAGTTSTDTQYF. The chain combines TRBV30 with TRBJ2-3; 9 bases are shared with TRBD2. Germline CDR1 GTSNPN, CDR2 SVGIG (reference sequence). V shed 3 bases and J 0 bases; nucleotides not matched to a gene: 19. This CDR3 contains 20 residues.

The V and J genes are TRBV11-2 and TRBJ2-7; D is possibly TRBD2 (6 bases). From germline, CDR1 is SGHAT and CDR2 FQNNGV. Trimming removed 6 bases from V and 2 bases from J, with 11 bases in between. The CDR3 has 13 amino acids. The CDR3 region is CASSRREAYEQYF. As DNA, the CDR3 is TGTGCCAGCAGTCGTAGGGAGGCCTACGAGCAGTACTTC.

V usage is TRBV15 and J usage is TRBJ2-5, with 7 bases fitting TRBD2. There are 14 residues in the CDR3. From germline, CDR1 is LNHNV and CDR2 YYDKDF (reference sequence). Unmatched junction bases numbered 6, after V lost 1 base and J lost 7 bases. The CDR3 sequence is CATSRVVGRVTQYF. For the CDR3, the DNA is TGTGCCACCAGCAGAGTGGTGGGGAGGGTGACCCAGTACTTC.

The rearrangement joins TRBV7-9 to TRBJ2-3; TRBD2 agrees at 7 bases. With V trimmed by 6 bases and J by 1 base, 4 bases remained unmatched. The V gene's germline CDR1 is SEHNR and CDR2 FQNEAQ (reference sequence). The CDR3 length is 14 residues. The CDR3 DNA reads TGTGCCAGCAGGGCTAGCGGACGCACAGATACGCAGTATTTT. Residues: CASRASGRTDTQYF.

V and J are TRBV19 and TRBJ2-1, with a tentative D call TRBD1 (5 bases). With 11 bases removed from V and 5 bases from J, the gap between germline ends came to 16 bases. CDR1 is LNHDA and CDR2 is SQIVND in the germline V gene (reference sequence). There are 13 residues in the CDR3. The CDR3 protein is CAGLRGRDNEQFF. The DNA for the CDR3 is TGTGCCGGGCTAAGAGGCAGGGACAATGAGCAGTTCTTC. Based on the CDR3 plus reference TRBV19 and TRBJ2-1, the full variable domain is DGGITQSPKYLFRKEGQNVTLSCEQNLNHDAMYWYRQDPGQGLRLIYYSQIVNDFQKGDIAEGYSVSREKKESFPLTVTSAQKNPTAFYLCAGLRGRDNEQFFGPGTRLTVL.

This chain links TRBV6-5 with TRBJ1-5, with TRBD1 identical over 7 bases. Germline CDR1 and CDR2: MNHEY and SVGAGI. CDR3 length equals 15 residues. J lost 0 bases, V lost 6 bases, and 5 bases had no gene match. CDR3 sequence: CASSGTAYSNQPQHF. For the CDR3, the DNA is TGTGCCAGCAGCGGGACAGCGTATAGCAATCAGCCCCAGCATTTT.

This chain connects TRBV6-6 to TRBJ1-1; D might be TRBD1 (6 bases). Trimming removed 3 bases from V and 6 bases from J, with 17 bases in between. The CDR3 totals 15 residues. The germline V gene encodes CDR1 MNHNY and CDR2 SVGAGI (reference sequence). CDR3 bases: TGTGCCAGCAGTTATACTACTACAGGGAAGCCTGAAGCTTTCTTT. Translation: CASSYTTTGKPEAFF.

This chain's CDR3 is CASSLPGVEAFF. In nucleotides, the CDR3 is TGTGCCAGCAGTTTGCCCGGGGTTGAAGCTTTCTTT. The chain joins TRBV28 to TRBJ1-1; no firm D call. The V end lost 3 bases, the J end lost 7 bases, and 9 bases lay between the germline ends. Germline CDR1 and CDR2: MDHEN and SYDVKM. The CDR3 length is 12 residues.

The chain links TRBV4-1 to TRBJ2-1, with TRBD2 matching over 7 bases. The CDR3 consists of 16 residues. Germline loops: CDR1 MGHRA, CDR2 YSYEKL. Losses at the gene ends were 3 bases for V and 1 base for J; bases not matched to a gene: 6. The CDR3 DNA follows: TGCGCCAGCAGCCAGTCTGCGGGGGAATCCTACAATGAGCAGTTCTTC. Its protein is CASSQSAGESYNEQFF.

Details on this clone: One end of the junction varies from germline; a read error may be responsible. This specimen includes other DNA sequences encoding the same CDR3. The V and J genes are TRBV6-5 and TRBJ1-6; 8 bases are shared with TRBD1. Germline CDR1 reads MNHEY; CDR2 reads SVGAGI. The CDR3 is 15 amino acids. The CDR3 spells CASSYGYRGESPLHF. For the CDR3, the DNA is TGTGCCAGCAGTTATGGGTACAGGGGGGAGTCACCCCTACACTTT.

The V and J genes are TRBV19 and TRBJ1-2; 9 bases fit TRBD1. This CDR3 has 16 amino acids. Germline lookup yields CDR1 LNHDA and CDR2 SQIVND (reference sequence). V lost 2 bases, J lost 6 bases, and 10 bases stayed unmatched. The CDR3 here is CASSIWRDRDSDGYTF. The CDR3 coding sequence is TGTGCCAGTAGTATATGGAGGGACAGGGATTCGGATGGCTACACCTTC.

This chain joins TRBV18 and TRBJ1-3; no firm D call. CDR3 length: 15 amino acids. V lost 1 base and J lost 4, with 11 bases in between. Per germline, CDR1 KGHSH and CDR2 LQKENI. CDR3: CASSPLEGGGNTIYF. In nucleotides, the CDR3 is TGTGCCAGCTCACCACTGGAAGGAGGGGGAAACACCATATATTTT.

The rearrangement joins TRBV9 to TRBJ1-1, with D perhaps matching TRBD1 (6 bases). Germline CDR1 and CDR2: SGDLS and YYNGEE. Deletions cut 2 bases from V and 9 bases from J, with 14 bases between. There are 13 residues in the CDR3. The CDR3 protein is CASSVDLGQQAFF. The DNA for the CDR3 is TGTGCCAGCAGCGTTGATTTAGGACAGCAAGCTTTCTTT.

The genes are TRBV5-1 and TRBJ1-2; D is unclear. The CDR3 totals 13 residues. Trimming stripped 3 bases from V and 5 bases from J, with 11 bases between. CDR1 and CDR2 from the germline V gene are SGHRS and YFSETQ. The chain's CDR3 is CASSSSTPYGYTF. In DNA form, the CDR3 reads TGCGCCAGCAGCTCGTCTACCCCTTATGGCTACACCTTC.